This is a list of T cell receptor beta chains from one sample in a study of blood T cell repertoires in COVID-19. Sequencing was performed with immunoSEQ multiplex PCR; in TCRdb, only in-frame clones are kept and a portion is missing. Here the sample spans 75,000 to 100,000 clones, approximately 91% being singletons. Sequencing was performed on peripheral blood. These receptors were collected from a man between 65 and 85 years old with acute or convalescent COVID-19. Both conserved end residues are part of each CDR3. The D gene is left open where the match is weak. A row's size may be missing; if present it is once, few, many or a size class.

d_gene: .
v_gene: TRBV4-1
j_gene: TRBJ2-3
abundance: .
CDR3nt: TGCGCCAGCAGCCTCCTGACAGGAATTGAATATGCAGATACGCAGTATTTT
CDR3aa: CASSLLTGIEYADTQYF

d_gene: .
v_gene: TRBV6-2/TRBV6-3
j_gene: TRBJ1-1
abundance: .
CDR3nt: TGTGCCAGCAGCCCGCAGGGTCTTGAAGCTTTCTTT
CDR3aa: CASSPQGLEAFF

d_gene: .
v_gene: TRBV6-1
j_gene: TRBJ2-7
abundance: once
CDR3nt: TGTGCCAGCAGTGAAGGGCTTATGTGGGAGCAGTACTTC
CDR3aa: CASSEGLMWEQYF

d_gene: .
v_gene: TRBV5-4
j_gene: TRBJ2-7
abundance: .
CDR3nt: TGTGCCAGCAGCTTGGAGAACAGGTTCTCCTACGAGCAGTACTTC
CDR3aa: CASSLENRFSYEQYF

d_gene: TRBD1
v_gene: TRBV9
j_gene: TRBJ2-1
abundance: .
CDR3nt: TGTGCCAGCAACCCAGGACAGGGGTCAAATGAGCAGTTCTTC
CDR3aa: CASNPGQGSNEQFF

d_gene: .
v_gene: TRBV15
j_gene: TRBJ1-6
abundance: .
CDR3nt: TGTGCCACCAGCAGCCGAGTGAGCTCCTATAATTCACCCCTCCACTTT
CDR3aa: CATSSRVSSYNSPLHF

d_gene: TRBD1
v_gene: TRBV28
j_gene: TRBJ2-2
abundance: .
CDR3nt: TGTGCCAGCAGTTGGACAGGGATTAACACCGGGGAGCTGTTTTTT
CDR3aa: CASSWTGINTGELFF

d_gene: .
v_gene: TRBV21-1
j_gene: TRBJ1-1
abundance: .
CDR3nt: TGTGCCAGCAGCAAAGAACCCGGCAGCCCGACACCCCCGAACACTGAAGCTTTCTTT
CDR3aa: CASSKEPGSPTPPNTEAFF

d_gene: TRBD1
v_gene: TRBV6-5
j_gene: TRBJ1-3
abundance: once
CDR3nt: TGTGCCAGCAGAAACCAGGGGGCGGCTGGAAACACCATATATTTT
CDR3aa: CASRNQGAAGNTIYF

d_gene: TRBD2
v_gene: TRBV28
j_gene: TRBJ2-6
abundance: .
CDR3nt: TGTGCCAGCTCCAACCTTCTAAGCGGGAGAGCTGGGGCCAACGTCCTGACTTTC
CDR3aa: CASSNLLSGRAGANVLTF

d_gene: TRBD1
v_gene: TRBV29-1
j_gene: TRBJ1-2
abundance: .
CDR3nt: TGCAGCGTTGGTGGACAGGGACCCTTCTATGAAGGCTACACCTTC
CDR3aa: CSVGGQGPFYEGYTF

d_gene: TRBD1
v_gene: TRBV6-5
j_gene: TRBJ1-2
abundance: .
CDR3nt: TGTGCCAGCAGTTACTCCGACCAGGGGGCCGAGGGCTACACCTTC
CDR3aa: CASSYSDQGAEGYTF

d_gene: .
v_gene: TRBV6-2/TRBV6-3
j_gene: TRBJ1-5
abundance: .
CDR3nt: TGTGCCAGCAGTTTCTCGGCTAGGGGTAATCAGCCCCAGCATTTT
CDR3aa: CASSFSARGNQPQHF

d_gene: TRBD1
v_gene: TRBV7-9
j_gene: TRBJ2-7
abundance: once
CDR3nt: TGTGCCAGCAGCCCAGCAGGGGGATCCTCCTACGAGCAGTACTTC
CDR3aa: CASSPAGGSSYEQYF

d_gene: TRBD2
v_gene: TRBV7-7
j_gene: TRBJ2-1
abundance: .
CDR3nt: TGTGCTAGCAGTTCCTCTAGCGGGAGCAGCAATGAGCAGTTCTTC
CDR3aa: CASSSSSGSSNEQFF

d_gene: TRBD1
v_gene: TRBV9
j_gene: TRBJ2-7
abundance: .
CDR3nt: TGTGCCAGCAGCGGGGGGACAGGGGCCTCCTACGAGCAGTACTTC
CDR3aa: CASSGGTGASYEQYF

d_gene: TRBD1
v_gene: TRBV4-3
j_gene: TRBJ2-2
abundance: .
CDR3nt: TGCGCCAGCAGCCGATCCGGGACAGGGAACACCGGGGAGCTGTTTTTT
CDR3aa: CASSRSGTGNTGELFF

d_gene: .
v_gene: TRBV5-4
j_gene: TRBJ1-1
abundance: .
CDR3nt: TGTGCCAGCAGCTTATGGACGGGAGGTAACACTGAAGCTTTCTTT
CDR3aa: CASSLWTGGNTEAFF

d_gene: .
v_gene: TRBV5-5
j_gene: TRBJ2-6
abundance: .
CDR3nt: TGTGCCAGCAGTCCTTTTCCCTCCCTTTCTAGCTCTGGGGCCAACGTCCTGACTTTC
CDR3aa: CASSPFPSLSSSGANVLTF

d_gene: TRBD1
v_gene: TRBV28
j_gene: TRBJ1-5
abundance: .
CDR3nt: TGTGCCAGCAGTTTCCGGGACAGGGTGATCCAGCCCCAGCATTTT
CDR3aa: CASSFRDRVIQPQHF

d_gene: TRBD2
v_gene: TRBV27
j_gene: TRBJ2-3
abundance: .
CDR3nt: TGTGCCAGCAGTTATGAGGGACTAGGGTTCGCCACGCAGTATTTT
CDR3aa: CASSYEGLGFATQYF

d_gene: .
v_gene: TRBV27
j_gene: TRBJ2-3
abundance: .
CDR3nt: TGTGCCAGCAGTTTGGTACAGGGCACAGATACGCAGTATTTT
CDR3aa: CASSLVQGTDTQYF

d_gene: .
v_gene: TRBV5-5
j_gene: TRBJ2-7
abundance: .
CDR3nt: TGTGCCAGCAGCTTGGCCCAGGGCCTGGGCGAGCAGTACTTC
CDR3aa: CASSLAQGLGEQYF

d_gene: .
v_gene: TRBV20-1
j_gene: TRBJ2-7
abundance: .
CDR3nt: TGCAGTGCTAGACAGTCCCACGAGCAGTACTTC
CDR3aa: CSARQSHEQYF

d_gene: TRBD2
v_gene: TRBV5-4
j_gene: TRBJ2-1
abundance: .
CDR3nt: TGTGCCAGCAGCTCGCAACTAGCGGGAGTGGAGGAGCAGTTCTTC
CDR3aa: CASSSQLAGVEEQFF

d_gene: TRBD1
v_gene: TRBV5-1
j_gene: TRBJ2-2
abundance: .
CDR3nt: TGCGCCAGCAGCTTACCGGGACAGGCTAACACCGGGGAGCTGTTTTTT
CDR3aa: CASSLPGQANTGELFF

d_gene: TRBD1
v_gene: TRBV9
j_gene: TRBJ2-7
abundance: .
CDR3nt: TGTGCCAGCAGCCCTCAGGGGGGGACAGGGCTATCCTACGAGCAGTACTTC
CDR3aa: CASSPQGGTGLSYEQYF

d_gene: .
v_gene: TRBV5-6
j_gene: TRBJ1-5
abundance: .
CDR3nt: TGTGCCAGCAGTTACCGGGATCAGCCCCAGCATTTT
CDR3aa: CASSYRDQPQHF

d_gene: .
v_gene: TRBV19
j_gene: TRBJ2-3
abundance: .
CDR3nt: TGTGCCAGTAGTATCAGGGAGGTTGGGACAGATACGCAGTATTTT
CDR3aa: CASSIREVGTDTQYF

d_gene: .
v_gene: TRBV5-8
j_gene: TRBJ2-6
abundance: .
CDR3nt: TGTGCCAGCAGCTTGTTGGTGGGGGCATCCGGGGCCAACGTCCTGACTTTC
CDR3aa: CASSLLVGASGANVLTF

d_gene: .
v_gene: TRBV27
j_gene: TRBJ2-7
abundance: .
CDR3nt: TGTGCCAGCAGTTTATTTCATCACTCCTACGAGCAGTACTTC
CDR3aa: CASSLFHHSYEQYF

d_gene: TRBD1
v_gene: TRBV7-2
j_gene: TRBJ2-7
abundance: once
CDR3nt: TGTGCCAGCCGCTTGGACAGGGACCACGAGCAGTACTTC
CDR3aa: CASRLDRDHEQYF

d_gene: .
v_gene: TRBV15
j_gene: TRBJ1-5
abundance: few
CDR3nt: TGTGCCACCAGCAGAGATCGGGCAGGGATTAATCAGCCCCAGCATTTT
CDR3aa: CATSRDRAGINQPQHF

d_gene: TRBD1
v_gene: TRBV27
j_gene: TRBJ2-7
abundance: .
CDR3nt: TGTGCCAGCAGTTCTAGACAGGGAGACGAGCAGTACTTC
CDR3aa: CASSSRQGDEQYF

d_gene: TRBD1
v_gene: TRBV3-1/TRBV3-2
j_gene: TRBJ2-5
abundance: .
CDR3nt: TGTGCCAGCGGCTGGACAGGGACTTTAGGCCAAGAGACCCAGTACTTC
CDR3aa: CASGWTGTLGQETQYF